This TCR beta chain was obtained from a study of cytomegalovirus exposure and HLA in healthy donors. Study information: The same platform as the approximately 640 first-cohort repertoires was used for the 90 to 150 validation repertoires, a later analysis reported.

TCRdb's copy holds only in-frame clones and misses some; the assay was immunoSEQ multiplex PCR. The repertoire includes about 180,000 clones, 85% of them detected once, and 16% sits in the top ten. Whole-study results and caveats: Cytomegalovirus association was listed for 164 TCR beta chains. The CMV antigen specificity of three CMV-associated chains was confirmed through in vitro analysis.

The CDR3 totals 14 residues. Trimming pared 6 bases from V and 0 bases from J, leaving 10 bases between. Germline values: CDR1 SGDLS, CDR2 YYNGEE. The donors belonged to the approximately 120-subject validation cohort, separate from the roughly 710-subject first cohort. On this clone: Its antigen is currently unknown.

Sequences were obtained from PBMCs. The rearrangement links TRBV9 to TRBJ1-5; D is ambiguous. This TCR was sampled from a man younger than 35 in good health and CMV-seropositive. The CDR3 region is CASNRGDSNQPQHF. CDR3 coding DNA: TGTGCCAGCAATCGGGGAGATAGCAATCAGCCCCAGCATTTT.